This entry lists 23 T cell receptor beta chains sequenced from one sample in a study of OX40 agonist ivuxolimab in advanced cancers. Libraries came from the immunoSEQ multiplex PCR assay. What TCRdb holds here is the immuneACCESS table cut down to in-frame rearrangements. Part of the clones is not present; checked against another copy, under half of the missing clones reflect an unresolved V gene, and the others are unexplained. The sample table records more than 50,000 clones; 80% to 90% of these occur just once. The top ten hold roughly 0.6% of the sample. The source material was CD4+ or CD8+ T cells sorted from blood, sampled in a trial of the OX40 agonist ivuxolimab. The source of these receptors is an adult with an advanced solid tumor such as melanoma, head and neck, liver or kidney cancer.

J is TRBJ2-7 and V is TRBV4-3; D remains ambiguous. The ends were cut back, 0 bases at V and 10 bases at J, with 10 bases in the middle. The CDR3 consists of 12 residues. Germline CDR1 and CDR2: LGHNA and YSLEER. CDR3 protein: CASSQDPRVQYF. CDR3 DNA sequence: TGCGCCAGCAGCCAAGACCCCCGGGTCCAGTACTTC.

The chain is built from TRBV5-1 and TRBJ1-4, with a possible D match to TRBD1 (5 bases). CDR1 is SGHRS and CDR2 is YFSETQ in the germline V gene. This CDR3 region has 16 residues. The V and J ends lost 3 bases and 0 bases respectively, with 12 bases between them. CDR3 sequence reads: CASSSRDGTTNEKLFF. The CDR3 DNA follows: TGCGCCAGCAGCTCCCGGGACGGTACAACTAATGAAAAACTGTTTTTT.

The rearrangement links TRBV28 to TRBJ2-7, with D possibly called TRBD1 or TRBD2 (5 bases each). The germline V gene encodes CDR1 MDHEN and CDR2 SYDVKM. Trimming left V 5 bases short and J 2 bases short, with 19 bases between. The CDR3 extends over 16 amino acids. The CDR3 sequence: CASSPARGDPPYEQYF. DNA of the CDR3: TGTGCCAGCAGTCCGGCAAGAGGGGATCCCCCCTACGAGCAGTACTTC.

The rearrangement links TRBV18 to TRBJ1-3; D remains ambiguous. The CDR3 covers 15 residues. Deletions cut 5 bases from V and 1 base from J, with 12 bases between. CDR1 KGHSH and CDR2 LQKENI come from the germline V gene. CDR3 sequence: CASSTGPPSGNTIYF. As DNA, the CDR3 is TGTGCCAGCTCAACCGGGCCACCTTCTGGAAACACCATATATTTT.

This chain links TRBV29-1 with TRBJ1-1; 10 nucleotides line up with TRBD1. The CDR3 runs to 13 residues. After removal of 7 bases from V and 5 bases from J, the junction contained 7 bases not matched to a gene. CDR1 and CDR2 from the germline V gene are SQVTM and ANQGSEA. Here the CDR3 DNA reads TGCAGCGGTCAGACAGGGGGCCAGACTGAAGCTTTCTTT. It translates to CSGQTGGQTEAFF.

The rearrangement links TRBV5-1 to TRBJ2-7; TRBD1 matches at 8 bases. Trimming removed 0 bases from V and 2 bases from J; junction bases left unmatched: 4. The CDR3 has 15 residues. Germline CDR1 reads SGHRS; CDR2 reads YFSETQ. CDR3 DNA sequence: TGCGCCAGCAGCTTGGTGGCAGGGGGCCCCTACGAGCAGTACTTC. This gives the protein CASSLVAGGPYEQYF.

Only one count was recorded for this clone. The genes are TRBV7-6 and TRBJ2-7; 8 positions match TRBD1. V gave up 0 bases and J gave up 6 bases; unmatched junction bases: 4. The CDR3 spans 14 residues. Germline V gene sequence: CDR1 SGHVS, CDR2 FNYEAQ. The CDR3 is CASSLAQGAGEQYF. In DNA, the CDR3 is TGTGCCAGCAGCTTAGCCCAGGGGGCTGGCGAGCAGTACTTC.

V gene TRBV7-3 combines with J gene TRBJ2-7; 7 bases match TRBD2. Germline CDR1 SGHTA, CDR2 FQGTGA. V was clipped by 4 bases and J by 6 bases; unmatched bases: 3. The CDR3 totals 12 residues. The CDR3 sequence is CASSSGGTEQYF. CDR3 DNA: TGTGCCAGCAGCTCCGGGGGGACCGAGCAGTACTTC.

CDR3 amino acids: CASSITGQGTEAFF. The CDR3 DNA sequence: TGTGCCAGTAGTATAACAGGGCAGGGAACTGAAGCTTTCTTT. This chain connects TRBV19 to TRBJ1-1; a weak D match, TRBD1 (6 bases). Germline values: CDR1 LNHDA, CDR2 SQIVND (reference sequence). The CDR3 contains 14 residues. V lost 2 bases and J 5 bases, leaving 12 bases between the germline ends.

The table lists this clone with a count of one. The chain uses TRBV28 and TRBJ2-3; 11 bases agree with TRBD2. V lost 3 bases, J lost 2 bases, and 4 bases stayed unmatched. The CDR3 has 16 amino acids. Germline CDR1 reads MDHEN; CDR2 reads SYDVKM. DNA of the CDR3: TGTGCCAGCAGTTTTATAGCGGGGGGGGTCACAGATACGCAGTATTTT. This codes for CASSFIAGGVTDTQYF.

V is TRBV15 and J is TRBJ2-1; D uncertain. Trimming took 0 bases from V and 6 from J, leaving 6 bases between them. Germline V lookup: CDR1 LNHNV, CDR2 YYDKDF (reference sequence). The CDR3 is 13 residues long. CDR3: CATSRDLRNEQFF. Here the CDR3 DNA reads TGTGCCACCAGCAGAGATCTCCGCAATGAGCAGTTCTTC.

The chain employs TRBV28 and TRBJ2-7; D may be TRBD2 (6 bases). The V gene lost 7 bases and the J gene lost 5 bases, with 24 bases spanning the gap. CDR1 is MDHEN and CDR2 is SYDVKM in the germline V gene. This CDR3 is 16 amino acids long. The CDR3 loop is CASTSPQSKGGNEQYF. CDR3 coding DNA: TGTGCCAGCACAAGCCCCCAGTCGAAGGGAGGAAACGAGCAGTACTTC.

This rearrangement joins TRBV7-9 to TRBJ2-7; D gene ambiguous. Germline-derived CDR1 and CDR2 are SEHNR and FQNEAQ (reference sequence). V lost 4 bases, J lost 0 bases, and 13 bases lay in between. The CDR3 runs to 15 residues. The CDR3 region has the DNA TGTGCCAGCAGCTCTCGCCGCACCTTCTCCTACGAGCAGTACTTC. This translates into CASSSRRTFSYEQYF. The full variable domain, with the rest looked up from reference TRBV7-9 and TRBJ2-7, is DTGVSQNPRHKITKRGQNVTFRCDPISEHNRLYWYRQTLGQGPEFLTYFQNEAQLEKSRLLSDRFSAERPKGSFSTLEIQRTEQGDSAMYLCASSSRRTFSYEQYFGPGTRLTVT.

The chain carries TRBV28 and TRBJ1-3; the D is unclear. Germline V gene lookup returns CDR1 MDHEN and CDR2 SYDVKM. The CDR3 length is 16 residues. The germline V and J ends were trimmed by 5 bases and 3 bases, with 17 bases remaining between them. The CDR3 here is CASSTLTGVGGNTIYF. The CDR3 bases are TGTGCCAGCAGTACTCTCACTGGGGTTGGTGGAAACACCATATATTTT.

The chain joins TRBV30 to TRBJ2-3; D is possibly TRBD1 (6 bases). The germline V and J ends were trimmed by 5 bases and 1 base, with 22 bases remaining between them. The length of the CDR3 is 17 residues. CDR1 and CDR2 (germline): GTSNPN, SVGIG (reference sequence). CDR3 residues: CAWGPYRVLEGTDTQYF. Written as DNA, the CDR3 is TGTGCCTGGGGCCCCTACAGGGTCCTCGAAGGCACAGATACGCAGTATTTT.

The chain combines TRBV10-2 with TRBJ2-7; D call uncertain. Trimming stripped 8 bases from V and 8 bases from J, with 16 bases between. This CDR3 is 12 amino acids long. CDR1 and CDR2 from the germline V gene are WSHSY and SAAADI. In DNA, the CDR3 is TGCGCCAGCGCATCGGCCAGATCGCAGCAGTACTTC. Residues: CASASARSQQYF.

There are a few counts of this clone. This chain uses TRBV5-6 with TRBJ2-5; 7 nucleotides agree with TRBD2. The V and J ends lost 4 bases and 1 base, in that order; junction bases with no gene match: 4. Germline CDR1 and CDR2: SGHDT and YYEEEE. The CDR3 runs to 14 residues. The CDR3 sequence is CASSLTSLQETQYF. The DNA of the CDR3 is TGTGCCAGCAGCCTGACTAGCCTCCAAGAGACCCAGTACTTC.

The chain carries TRBV21-1 and TRBJ2-7; TRBD1, the table's D call, was not compared with the DNA. TRBV21-1 is shown as a pseudogene. The CDR3 is 13 residues long. The CDR3 region is CASSNGRVYEQYF. In DNA, the CDR3 is TGTGCCAGCAGCAATGGCAGGGTCTACGAGCAGTACTTC.

This chain links TRBV12-2 with TRBJ2-5; no check of the table's D call, TRBD2, against the DNA was made. TRBV12-2 is given as a pseudogene. The length of the CDR3 is 16 residues. In DNA, the CDR3 is TGTGCAAGTCGCTTAGGGACTAGCGGGCACCAAGAGACCCAGTACTTC. This gives the protein CASRLGTSGHQETQYF.

The V call is TRBV6-1, the J call TRBJ1-1; D unclear. V was cut by 0 bases and J by 5 bases, with 7 bases left in between. This CDR3 comprises 13 residues. Germline CDR1 MNHNS, CDR2 SASEGT. Here the CDR3 DNA reads TGTGCCAGCAGTGAAGCGAGGGTTACTGAAGCTTTCTTT. Its translation: CASSEARVTEAFF.

The V gene is TRBV5-1, the J gene TRBJ2-1; D possibly corresponds to TRBD1 (6 bases). Deletions cut 0 bases from V and 5 bases from J, with 12 bases between. The CDR3 length is 15 residues. The germline gives CDR1 SGHRS, CDR2 YFSETQ. The CDR3 loop is CASSLVSGANNEQFF. Written as DNA, the CDR3 is TGCGCCAGCAGCTTGGTGTCAGGGGCTAACAATGAGCAGTTCTTC.

This rearrangement joins TRBV7-9 to TRBJ2-1; D is undetermined. Germline CDR1 SEHNR, CDR2 FQNEAQ (reference sequence). The CDR3 is 15 amino acids. The V gene lost 5 bases and the J gene lost 8 bases, with 19 bases spanning the gap. CDR3 in amino acids: CASSLSQVLDDEQFF. The DNA for the CDR3 is TGTGCCAGCAGCCTCTCTCAGGTGTTGGACGATGAGCAGTTCTTC. The full variable domain, in which reference TRBV7-9 and TRBJ2-1 provide the parts outside the CDR3, is DTGVSQNPRHKITKRGQNVTFRCDPISEHNRLYWYRQTLGQGPEFLTYFQNEAQLEKSRLLSDRFSAERPKGSFSTLEIQRTEQGDSAMYLCASSLSQVLDDEQFFGPGTRLTVL.

This clone was seen a single time. The chain couples TRBV5-4 to TRBJ2-7; D gene uncertain. Germline CDR1 SGHNT, CDR2 YYREEE (reference sequence). This CDR3 spans 14 amino acids. Trimming shortened V by 0 bases and J by 2 bases, and 9 bases separated the two germline ends. Written as DNA, the CDR3 is TGTGCCAGCAGCTTGGGGACCAAACCCTACGAGCAGTACTTC. Its translation: CASSLGTKPYEQYF.